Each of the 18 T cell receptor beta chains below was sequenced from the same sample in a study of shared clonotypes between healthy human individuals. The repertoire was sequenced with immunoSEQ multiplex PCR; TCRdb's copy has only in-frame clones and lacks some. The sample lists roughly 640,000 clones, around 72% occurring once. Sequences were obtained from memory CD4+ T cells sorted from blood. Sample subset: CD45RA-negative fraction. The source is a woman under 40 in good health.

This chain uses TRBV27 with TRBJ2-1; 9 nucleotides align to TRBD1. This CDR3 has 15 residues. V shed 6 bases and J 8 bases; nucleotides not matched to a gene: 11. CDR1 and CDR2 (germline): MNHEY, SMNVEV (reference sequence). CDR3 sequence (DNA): TGTGCCAGCAGGAATTTACAGGGGGCTTCTTATGAGCAGTTCTTC. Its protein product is CASRNLQGASYEQFF.

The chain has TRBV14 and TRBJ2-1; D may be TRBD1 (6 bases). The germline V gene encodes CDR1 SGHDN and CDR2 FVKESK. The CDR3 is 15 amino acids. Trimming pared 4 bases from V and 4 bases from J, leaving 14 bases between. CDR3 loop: CASSPTGPRYNEQFF. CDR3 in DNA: TGTGCCAGCAGCCCTACAGGGCCCCGTTACAATGAGCAGTTCTTC.

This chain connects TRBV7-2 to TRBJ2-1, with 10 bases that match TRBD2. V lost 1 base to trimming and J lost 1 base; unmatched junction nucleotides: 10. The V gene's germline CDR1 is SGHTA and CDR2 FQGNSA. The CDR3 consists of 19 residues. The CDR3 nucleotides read TGTGCCAGCAGCTTAGGCCCTAGCGGGAGAGCCATTTCCTACAATGAGCAGTTCTTC. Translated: CASSLGPSGRAISYNEQFF.

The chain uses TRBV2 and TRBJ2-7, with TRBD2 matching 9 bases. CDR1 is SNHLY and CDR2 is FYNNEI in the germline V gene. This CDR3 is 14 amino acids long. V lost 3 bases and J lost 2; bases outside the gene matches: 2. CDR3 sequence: CASSDGGRAYEQYF. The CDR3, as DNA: TGTGCCAGCAGTGACGGCGGGAGGGCCTACGAGCAGTACTTC.

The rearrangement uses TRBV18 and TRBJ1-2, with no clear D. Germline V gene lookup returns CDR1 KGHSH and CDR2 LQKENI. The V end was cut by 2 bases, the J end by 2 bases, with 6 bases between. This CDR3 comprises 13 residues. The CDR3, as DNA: TGTGCCAGCTCACCAGGGTACAACTATGGCTACACCTTC. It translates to CASSPGYNYGYTF.

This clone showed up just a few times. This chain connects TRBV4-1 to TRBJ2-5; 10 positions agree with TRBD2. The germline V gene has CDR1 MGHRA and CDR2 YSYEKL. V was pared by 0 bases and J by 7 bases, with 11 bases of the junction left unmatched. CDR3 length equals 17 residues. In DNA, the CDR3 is TGCGCCAGCAGCCAAGAACCCCCCAGCGGGAGGGCCGGGACCCAGTACTTC. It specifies CASSQEPPSGRAGTQYF.

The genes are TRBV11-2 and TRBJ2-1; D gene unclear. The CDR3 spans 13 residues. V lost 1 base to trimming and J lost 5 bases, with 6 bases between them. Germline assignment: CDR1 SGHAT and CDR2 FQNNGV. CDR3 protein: CASSLGRNNEQFF. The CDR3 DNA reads TGTGCCAGCAGCTTAGGTCGTAACAATGAGCAGTTCTTC.

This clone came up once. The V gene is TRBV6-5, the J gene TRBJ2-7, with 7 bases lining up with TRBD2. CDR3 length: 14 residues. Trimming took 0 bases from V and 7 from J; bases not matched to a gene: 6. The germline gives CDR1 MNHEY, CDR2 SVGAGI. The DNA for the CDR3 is TGTGCCAGCAGTTACTCGCTAGCGGCTGGTGAGCAGTACTTC. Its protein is CASSYSLAAGEQYF.

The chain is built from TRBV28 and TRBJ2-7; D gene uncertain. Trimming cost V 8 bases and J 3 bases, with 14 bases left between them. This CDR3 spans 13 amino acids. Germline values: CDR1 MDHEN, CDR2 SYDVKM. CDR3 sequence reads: CASAPTDIYEQYF. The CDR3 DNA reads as TGTGCCAGCGCCCCGACGGATATCTACGAGCAGTACTTC.

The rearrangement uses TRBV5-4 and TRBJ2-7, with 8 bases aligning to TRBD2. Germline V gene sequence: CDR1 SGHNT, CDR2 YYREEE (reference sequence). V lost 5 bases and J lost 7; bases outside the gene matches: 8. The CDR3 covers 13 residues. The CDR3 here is CASSKAGAGEQYF. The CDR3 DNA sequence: TGTGCCAGCAGTAAAGCGGGAGCGGGAGAGCAGTACTTC.

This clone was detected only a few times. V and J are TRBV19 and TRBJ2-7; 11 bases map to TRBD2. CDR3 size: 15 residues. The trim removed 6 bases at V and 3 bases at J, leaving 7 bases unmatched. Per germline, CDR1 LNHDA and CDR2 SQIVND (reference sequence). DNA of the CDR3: TGTGCCAGTAGCACTAGCGGGAGCGCAAACTACGAGCAGTACTTC. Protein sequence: CASSTSGSANYEQYF.

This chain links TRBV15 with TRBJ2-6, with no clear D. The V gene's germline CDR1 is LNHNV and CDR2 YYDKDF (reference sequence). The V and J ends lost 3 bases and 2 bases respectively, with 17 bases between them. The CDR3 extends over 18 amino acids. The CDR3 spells CATSSLVSYEAGANVLTF. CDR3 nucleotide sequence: TGTGCCACCAGCAGCCTTGTTTCATATGAGGCTGGGGCCAACGTCCTGACTTTC. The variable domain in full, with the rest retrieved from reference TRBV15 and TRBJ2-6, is DAMVIQNPRYQVTQFGKPVTLSCSQTLNHNVMYWYQQKSSQAPKLLFHYYDKDFNNEADTPDNFQSRRPNTSFCFLDIRSPGLGDTAMYLCATSSLVSYEAGANVLTFGAGSRLTVL.

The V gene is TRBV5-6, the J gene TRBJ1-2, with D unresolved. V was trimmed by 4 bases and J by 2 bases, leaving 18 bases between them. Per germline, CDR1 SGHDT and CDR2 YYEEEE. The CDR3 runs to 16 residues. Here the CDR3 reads CASSPKAGQTNYGYTF. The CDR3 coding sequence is TGTGCCAGCAGCCCCAAGGCCGGGCAAACCAACTATGGCTACACCTTC.

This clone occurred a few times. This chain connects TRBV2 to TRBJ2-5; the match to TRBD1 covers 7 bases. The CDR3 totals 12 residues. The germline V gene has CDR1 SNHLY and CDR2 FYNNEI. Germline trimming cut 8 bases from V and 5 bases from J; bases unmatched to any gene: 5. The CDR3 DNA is TGTGCCAGCGAGGGACAGCAGGAGACCCAGTACTTC. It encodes CASEGQQETQYF.

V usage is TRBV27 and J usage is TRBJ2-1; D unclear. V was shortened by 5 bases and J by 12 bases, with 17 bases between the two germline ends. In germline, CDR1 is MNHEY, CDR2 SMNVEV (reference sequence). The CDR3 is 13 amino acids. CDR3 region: CASSGNLDYRQFF. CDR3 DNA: TGTGCCAGCAGTGGGAATCTAGATTATCGGCAGTTCTTC.

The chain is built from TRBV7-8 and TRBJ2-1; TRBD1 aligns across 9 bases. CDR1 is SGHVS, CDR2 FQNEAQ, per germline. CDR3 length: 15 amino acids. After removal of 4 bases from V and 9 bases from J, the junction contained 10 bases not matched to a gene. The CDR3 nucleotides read TGTGCCAGCAGCTACCGGGACAGGGAATACGGTGAGCAGTTCTTC. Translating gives CASSYRDREYGEQFF.

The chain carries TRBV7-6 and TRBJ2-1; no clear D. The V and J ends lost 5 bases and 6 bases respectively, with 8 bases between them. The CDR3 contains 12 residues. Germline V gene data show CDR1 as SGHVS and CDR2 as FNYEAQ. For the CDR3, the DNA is TGTGCCAGCAGCGGAGTTGTCAATGAGCAGTTCTTC. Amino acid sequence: CASSGVVNEQFF. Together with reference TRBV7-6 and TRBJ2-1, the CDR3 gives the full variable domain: GAGVSQSPRYKVTKRGQDVALRCDPISGHVSLYWYRQALGQGPEFLTYFNYEAQQDKSGLPNDRFSAERPEGSISTLTIQRTEQRDSAMYRCASSGVVNEQFFGPGTRLTVL.

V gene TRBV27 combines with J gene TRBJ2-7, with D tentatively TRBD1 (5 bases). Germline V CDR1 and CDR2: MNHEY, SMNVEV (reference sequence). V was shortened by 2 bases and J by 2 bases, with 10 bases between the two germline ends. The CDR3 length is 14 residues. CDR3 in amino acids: CASSLESGTYEQYF. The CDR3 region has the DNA TGTGCCAGCAGTTTAGAGTCAGGGACCTACGAGCAGTACTTC.